What follows are 14 T cell receptor beta chains derived from one specimen sequenced in a study of blood T cells in healthy people across ages. Then a second PCR, running roughly 7 to 11 cycles, was carried out with a sample-barcoded 5' primer and a J-beta primer mix. Via MiXCR, TCRdb re-called the 5' RACE reads, giving one row per CDR3 protein. Among fewer than 1,000,000 distinct CDR3 sequences listed, roughly 44% were seen once. Sequencing used blood. The receptors originated from a man in his 60s in good health.

The gene calls are TRBV20-1 and TRBJ1-2; D perhaps matches TRBD1 (5 bases). The CDR3 covers 13 residues. Germline CDR1 DFQATT, CDR2 SNEGSKA (reference sequence). Trimming cost V 5 bases and J 8 bases, with 18 bases left between them. The CDR3 spells CSAPDRDLGGYTF. As DNA, the CDR3 is TGCAGTGCTCCGGACCGGGACCTGGGAGGCTACACCTTC.

The chain recombines TRBV9 with TRBJ1-6; 9 positions agree with TRBD1. The CDR3 has 17 amino acids. Germline V gene sequence: CDR1 SGDLS, CDR2 YYNGEE. Trimming at V came to 3 bases and at J to 7 bases, leaving 11 bases not matched to a gene. The CDR3 loop is CASSATPGGTGNSPLHF. CDR3 nucleotide sequence: TGTGCCAGCAGCGCAACCCCGGGGGGGACAGGGAATTCACCCCTCCACTTT. The full variable domain, rest sourced from reference TRBV9 and TRBJ1-6, is DSGVTQTPKHLITATGQRVTLRCSPRSGDLSVYWYQQSLDQGLQFLIQYYNGEERAKGNILERFSAQQFPDLHSELNLSSLELGDSALYFCASSATPGGTGNSPLHFGNGTRLTVT.

This chain links TRBV25-1 with TRBJ1-4; D gene uncertain. Germline CDR1 reads MGHDK; CDR2 reads SYGVNS. This CDR3 is 14 amino acids long. Trimming took 6 bases from V and 8 from J, leaving 16 bases between them. The CDR3 loop reads CASSSGKGREKLFF. The CDR3 coding sequence is TGTGCCAGCAGCTCGGGGAAGGGTCGAGAAAAACTGTTTTTT.

With respect to this clonotype: At one of its ends the junction is not consistent with the germline gene, which may arise from a read error. This chain uses TRBV27 with TRBJ2-7; a weak D match, TRBD2 (6 bases). This CDR3 has 12 residues. The germline V gene encodes CDR1 MNHEY and CDR2 SMNVEV (reference sequence). CDR3 residues: CASSRGSGERYF. For the CDR3, the DNA is TGTGCCAGCAGTCGGGGGTCCGGGGAGCGGTACTTC.

The chain is built from TRBV7-2 and TRBJ2-1, with TRBD2 as a possible D gene (6 bases). The J call is in doubt because the DNA end fits TRBJ2-7 better. Germline CDR1 and CDR2: SGHTA and FQGNSA. This CDR3 has 15 amino acids. CDR3 sequence (DNA): TGTGCCAGCAGCTTAGACACTAGCTCCTACAATGAGCAGTACTTC. Its translation: CASSLDTSSYNEQYF.

The sample holds a few counts of this clonotype. The chain employs TRBV4-3 and TRBJ2-1; 14 nucleotides line up with TRBD2. V gave up 1 base and J gave up 8 bases; unmatched junction bases: 4. The CDR3 sequence is 16 residues long. The germline gives CDR1 LGHNA, CDR2 YSLEER. The CDR3 region is CASSQGTSGGSHEQFF. CDR3 DNA: TGCGCCAGCAGCCAAGGGACTAGCGGGGGGAGCCATGAGCAGTTCTTC.

The chain joins TRBV24-1 to TRBJ1-5, with no clear D. The CDR3 runs 13 residues. V lost 4 bases and J lost 4, with 7 bases in between. In germline, CDR1 is KGHDR, CDR2 SFDVKD. The CDR3 nucleotides are TGTGCCACCAGTGACAACAAGAATCAGCCCCAGCATTTT. Translating gives CATSDNKNQPQHF.

This clonotype was seen only a few times. The V call is TRBV5-1, the J call TRBJ1-6; D gene uncertain. Trimming stripped 7 bases from V and 5 bases from J, with 10 bases between. Germline assignment: CDR1 SGHRS and CDR2 YFSETQ. The CDR3 is 13 amino acids. The CDR3 here is CASAAENNSPLHF. CDR3 sequence (DNA): TGCGCCAGCGCGGCAGAGAATAATTCACCCCTCCACTTT.

This clonotype showed up just a few times. The J gene is TRBJ2-7, the V gene TRBV7-8; TRBD1 might be the D (7 bases). The CDR3 length is 14 residues. V lost 5 bases and J lost 2, with 13 bases in between. The germline CDR1 and CDR2 sequences are SGHVS and FQNEAQ. CDR3 coding DNA: TGTGCCAGCAGCCCAGGGGGGCTCGCCTACGAGCAGTACTTC. Protein: CASSPGGLAYEQYF.

This clonotype has just a few counts. V usage is TRBV20-1 and J usage is TRBJ2-4, with 14 bases aligning to TRBD2. The V gene's germline CDR1 is DFQATT and CDR2 SNEGSKA (reference sequence). V dropped 3 bases and J dropped 4; count of bases not matched to a gene: 5. The CDR3 is 16 amino acids. The CDR3 DNA reads as TGCAGTGCTAGTGGACTAGCGGGGGGATTGAAAAACATTCAGTACTTC. Amino acids: CSASGLAGGLKNIQYF.

This clonotype came up a few times. The chain carries TRBV30 and TRBJ2-1; D possibly corresponds to TRBD2 (5 bases). This CDR3 spans 10 amino acids. V was clipped by 8 bases and J by 13 bases, with 15 bases between them. The germline gives CDR1 GTSNPN, CDR2 SVGIG (reference sequence). CDR3 amino acids: CALMEAEQFF. CDR3 DNA: TGTGCCCTTATGGAGGCAGAACAGTTCTTC.

This chain joins TRBV4-3 and TRBJ2-3; no clear D. Germline CDR1 reads LGHNA; CDR2 reads YSLEER. V was pared by 0 bases and J by 6 bases, with 4 bases between. This CDR3 contains 12 residues. DNA for the CDR3: TGCGCCAGCAGCCAAGATCACGATACGCAGTATTTT. This sequence encodes CASSQDHDTQYF.

CDR3 DNA sequence: TGCGCCAGCAGCTTGGGATCGGGGAATATCAATGAGCAGTTCTTC. It encodes CASSLGSGNINEQFF. The V call is TRBV5-1, the J call TRBJ2-1, with TRBD2 as a possible D gene (5 bases). V lost 0 bases to trimming and J lost 6 bases, with 13 bases between them. The CDR3 loop spans 15 amino acids. Per germline, CDR1 SGHRS and CDR2 YFSETQ.

The rearrangement joins TRBV7-2 to TRBJ2-3; D gene ambiguous. V was cut by 6 bases and J by 1 base, with 14 bases left in between. The length of the CDR3 is 15 residues. Germline-derived CDR1 and CDR2 are SGHTA and FQGNSA. The CDR3 nucleotides read TGTGCCAGCAGTCAAATGGGATCCCGCACAGATACGCAGTATTTT. Amino acid sequence: CASSQMGSRTDTQYF. Complete variable domain (other parts from reference TRBV7-2 and TRBJ2-3): GAGVSQSPSNKVTEKGKDVELRCDPISGHTALYWYRQSLGQGLEFLIYFQGNSAPDKSGLPSDRFSAERTGGSVSTLTIQRTQQEDSAVYLCASSQMGSRTDTQYFGPGTRLTVL.